This T cell receptor beta chain came from a study of blood T cell repertoires in COVID-19. Looking at the study overall: From T cells, B-cell-depleted T cells, or PBMCs came the material, which was cDNA or gDNA.

TCRdb keeps only in-frame clones here, not all; method: immunoSEQ multiplex PCR. The table has some 120,000 clones, 80% to 90% seen once; the top ten hold roughly a quarter. This clone came up once. V shed 5 bases, J shed 2 bases, and the junction held 5 bases outside the gene matches. The length of the CDR3 is 14 residues. CDR1 is MDHEN, CDR2 SYDVKM, per germline. The chain recombines TRBV28 with TRBJ1-2; TRBD1 aligns across 7 bases. The sequencing input was peripheral blood. The sequence was obtained from a man in his sixties or seventies with active or convalescent COVID-19. This chain's CDR3 is CASSPPGQNYGYTF. For the CDR3, the DNA is TGTGCCAGCAGTCCGCCGGGACAGAACTATGGCTACACCTTC.